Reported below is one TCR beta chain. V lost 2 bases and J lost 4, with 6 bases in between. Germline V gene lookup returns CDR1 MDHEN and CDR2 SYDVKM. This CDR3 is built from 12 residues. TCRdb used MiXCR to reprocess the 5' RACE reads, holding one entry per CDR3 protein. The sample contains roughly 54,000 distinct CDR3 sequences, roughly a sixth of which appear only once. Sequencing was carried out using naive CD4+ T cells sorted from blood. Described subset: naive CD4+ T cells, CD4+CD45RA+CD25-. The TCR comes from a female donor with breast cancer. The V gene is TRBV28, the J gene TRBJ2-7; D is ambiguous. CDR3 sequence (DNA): TGTGCCAGCAGTTTAGGAAGGTACGAGCAGTACTTC. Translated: CASSLGRYEQYF.